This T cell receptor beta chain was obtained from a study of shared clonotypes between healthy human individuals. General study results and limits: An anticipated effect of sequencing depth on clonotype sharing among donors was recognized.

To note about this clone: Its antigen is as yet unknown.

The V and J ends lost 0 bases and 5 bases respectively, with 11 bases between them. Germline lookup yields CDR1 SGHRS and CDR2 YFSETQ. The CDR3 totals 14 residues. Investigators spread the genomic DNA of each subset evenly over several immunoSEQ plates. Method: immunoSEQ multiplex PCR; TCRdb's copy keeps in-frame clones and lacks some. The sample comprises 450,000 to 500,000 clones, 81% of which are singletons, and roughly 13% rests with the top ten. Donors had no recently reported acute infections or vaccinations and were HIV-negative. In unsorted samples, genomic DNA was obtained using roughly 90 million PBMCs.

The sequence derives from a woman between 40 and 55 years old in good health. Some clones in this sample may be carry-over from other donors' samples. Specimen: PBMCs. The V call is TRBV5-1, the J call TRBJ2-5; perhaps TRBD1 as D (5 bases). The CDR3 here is CASSLEGLIETQYF. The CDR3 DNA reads TGCGCCAGCAGCTTGGAGGGGCTCATTGAGACCCAGTACTTC.